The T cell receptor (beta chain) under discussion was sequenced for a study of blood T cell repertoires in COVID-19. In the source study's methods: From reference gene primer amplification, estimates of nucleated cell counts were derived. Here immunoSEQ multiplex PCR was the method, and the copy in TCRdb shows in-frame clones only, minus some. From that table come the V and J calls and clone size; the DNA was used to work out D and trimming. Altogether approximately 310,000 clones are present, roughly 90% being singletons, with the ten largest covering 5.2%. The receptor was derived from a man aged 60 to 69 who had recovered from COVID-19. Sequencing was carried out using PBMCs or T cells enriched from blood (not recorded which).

The CDR3 is CASSAYRGVDEKLFF. The CDR3 coding sequence is TGTGCCAGCAGCGCATACAGGGGTGTTGATGAAAAACTGTTTTTT. The chain couples TRBV7-9 to TRBJ1-4, with 7 bases identical to TRBD1. The V and J ends lost 5 bases and 6 bases, in that order; junction bases with no gene match: 9. From germline, CDR1 is SEHNR and CDR2 FQNEAQ (reference sequence). The CDR3 length is 15 residues.